The next 3 T cell receptor beta chains were all read from a single sample in a study of cytomegalovirus exposure and HLA in healthy donors. Vbeta (60) and Jbeta (13) primers were used in the PCR. Some clones are missing from TCRdb's copy, which holds only in-frame ones; the method was immunoSEQ multiplex PCR. The repertoire holds 190,000 or so clones, with over 80% as singletons. Sequencing was carried out using PBMCs. The receptors shown here come from a middle-aged man in good health and CMV-seronegative.

This clone was seen just once. Other DNA sequences in this sample translate to the same CDR3. This chain links TRBV18 with TRBJ2-5; D remains unclear. The CDR3 is made up of 13 amino acids. Germline V gene data show CDR1 as KGHSH and CDR2 as LQKENI. V was trimmed by 2 bases and J by 5 bases, leaving 9 bases between them. DNA of the CDR3: TGTGCCAGCTCACCAGGCCTCGGGGAGACCCAGTACTTC. This encodes CASSPGLGETQYF.

The rearrangement links TRBV7-9 to TRBJ1-6; 7 positions agree with TRBD1. Germline values: CDR1 SEHNR, CDR2 FQNEAQ (reference sequence). Germline trimming cut 2 bases from V and 8 bases from J; bases unmatched to any gene: 0. CDR3 length: 13 residues. CDR3 loop: CASSLTGDSPLHF. CDR3 nucleotides: TGTGCCAGCAGCTTAACAGGGGATTCACCCCTCCACTTT.

V gene TRBV7-8 combines with J gene TRBJ1-1; tentative D call: TRBD1 (6 bases). CDR1 and CDR2 from the germline V gene are SGHVS and FQNEAQ. This CDR3 comprises 15 residues. V lost 5 bases, J lost 1 base, and 14 bases lay in between. DNA for the CDR3: TGTGCCAGCAGCCCCGGGGGGCTTCGGAACACTGAAGCTTTCTTT. Its protein is CASSPGGLRNTEAFF.